This TCR beta chain appears in the sequencing data of a study of T cell repertoires and HLA-DP antigens. Study at large: Donor ages ranged from 18-to-29 to 60-to-69; two men, one woman. Whole-study findings and limits: Against both alloantigens, CD137+ clonality was similar, about 0.39.

Comments on this clone: Antigen: not known.

TCRdb keeps only in-frame clones here, not all; method: immunoSEQ multiplex PCR. The sample yields roughly 70,000 clones, around four fifths seen once. Trimming removed 5 bases from V and 11 bases from J, with 23 bases in between. There are 15 residues in the CDR3. The germline V gene has CDR1 MDHEN and CDR2 SYDVKM. The sequenced sample consisted of CD4+ T cells from PBMCs. This receptor was identified in a man in his sixties in good health and CMV-seronegative. This rearrangement joins TRBV28 to TRBJ2-3, with D tentatively TRBD1 or TRBD2 (5 bases each). The CDR3 loop is CASSPPGTTAMKQYF. Here the CDR3 DNA reads TGTGCCAGCAGTCCCCCCGGGACGACTGCCATGAAGCAGTATTTT.